The next 29 T cell receptor beta chains were all read from a single sample in a study of beta chain features in type 1 diabetes. Expressed TCRB transcripts were sequenced, since all the RNA that had been isolated was reverse transcribed. Clones were read by immunoSEQ multiplex PCR, and TCRdb kept only the in-frame ones, dropping some. The table has under 150,000 clones, 40% to 55% seen once. Sequencing was carried out using Tregs from blood. These receptors originate from a young man in good health.

This chain uses TRBV19 with TRBJ1-1; TRBD1 is a possible D gene (5 bases). The CDR3 has 15 residues. Germline-derived CDR1 and CDR2 are LNHDA and SQIVND (reference sequence). V lost 7 bases and J lost 1, with 16 bases in between. In DNA, the CDR3 is TGTGCCAGTACCGACCCAGGGAGGGGGAACACTGAAGCTTTCTTT. Protein sequence: CASTDPGRGNTEAFF.

The V and J genes are TRBV7-2 and TRBJ2-1, with TRBD2 matching 9 bases. The CDR3 runs to 15 residues. Germline lookup yields CDR1 SGHTA and CDR2 FQGNSA. V shed 6 bases and J 1 base; nucleotides not matched to a gene: 4. The CDR3 DNA follows: TGTGCCAGCAGTAATAGCGGGAGTTCCTACAATGAGCAGTTCTTC. Its translation: CASSNSGSSYNEQFF.

The chain is built from TRBV6-5 and TRBJ2-7; maybe TRBD1 (6 bases). Trimming stripped 0 bases from V and 1 base from J, with 10 bases between. Germline CDR1 and CDR2: MNHEY and SVGAGI. CDR3 length: 15 amino acids. In nucleotides, the CDR3 is TGTGCCAGCAGTTACTCCGGCAGGGGATCCTACGAGCAGTACTTC. It specifies CASSYSGRGSYEQYF.

The genes are TRBV10-3 and TRBJ1-2; no reliable D call. Germline V gene sequence: CDR1 ENHRY, CDR2 SYGVKD. V gave up 3 bases and J gave up 2 bases, with 13 bases separating them. The CDR3 runs 15 residues. CDR3 region: CAISDLSGRNYGYTF. Here the CDR3 DNA reads TGTGCCATCAGTGATCTTTCAGGCCGAAACTATGGCTACACCTTC.

The rearrangement uses TRBV5-1 and TRBJ1-1, with TRBD1 identical over 7 bases. The V gene's germline CDR1 is SGHRS and CDR2 YFSETQ. V was clipped by 4 bases and J by 1 base; unmatched bases: 4. The CDR3 is made up of 14 amino acids. CDR3 protein: CASSPGQKNTEAFF. The CDR3 DNA follows: TGCGCCAGCAGCCCGGGACAGAAGAACACTGAAGCTTTCTTT.

Only one count was recorded for this clone. The chain recombines TRBV2 with TRBJ2-2; 7 nucleotides agree with TRBD2. The V segment lost 7 bases and the J segment 1 base; nucleotides outside the gene matches: 3. Per the germline V gene, CDR1 is SNHLY and CDR2 is FYNNEI. The CDR3 consists of 14 residues. CDR3 loop: CASIGRENTGELFF. The CDR3, as DNA: TGTGCCAGCATTGGGAGGGAGAACACCGGGGAGCTGTTTTTT. Combining the CDR3 with reference TRBV2 and TRBJ2-2 gives the whole variable domain EPEVTQTPSHQVTQMGQEVILRCVPISNHLYFYWYRQILGQKVEFLVSFYNNEISEKSEIFDDQFSVERPDGSNFTLKIRSTKLEDSAMYFCASIGRENTGELFFGEGSRLTVL.

J is TRBJ2-1 and V is TRBV28; D gene unclear. V was trimmed by 7 bases and J by 7 bases, leaving 14 bases between them. CDR3 length: 13 residues. CDR1 and CDR2 (germline): MDHEN, SYDVKM. The CDR3 region is CASNVFTLNEQFF. CDR3 nucleotide sequence: TGTGCCAGCAATGTTTTCACTCTTAATGAGCAGTTCTTC.

The gene calls are TRBV6-5 and TRBJ1-1; no clear D. This CDR3 is built from 13 residues. Trimming cost V 2 bases and J 4 bases, with 8 bases left between them. Germline V gives CDR1 MNHEY, CDR2 SVGAGI. CDR3 DNA: TGTGCCAGCAGTTACCGGGAGGGCACTGAAGCTTTCTTT. Encoded protein: CASSYREGTEAFF.

V usage is TRBV7-9 and J usage is TRBJ1-3, with D maybe TRBD1 (5 bases). Germline V CDR1 and CDR2: SEHNR, FQNEAQ (reference sequence). The V end lost 4 bases, the J end lost 4 bases, and 8 bases lay between the germline ends. This CDR3 region has 13 residues. The CDR3 region has the DNA TGTGCCAGCAGCTCGGGGGTAGGAAACACCATATATTTT. Translation: CASSSGVGNTIYF.

The J gene is TRBJ2-7, the V gene TRBV30, with D possibly matching TRBD2 (6 bases). V lost 0 bases, J lost 6 bases, and 15 bases lay in between. CDR1 and CDR2 (germline): GTSNPN, SVGIG (reference sequence). The CDR3 covers 14 residues. The CDR3 DNA reads as TGTGCCTGGAGTGTATTTCGGCGGGAAGGCGAGCAGTACTTC. It is translated as CAWSVFRREGEQYF.

The chain couples TRBV7-2 to TRBJ2-3, with D maybe TRBD2 (6 bases). CDR3 length equals 15 residues. Germline V gene sequence: CDR1 SGHTA, CDR2 FQGNSA. Trimming left V 5 bases short and J 0 bases short, with 12 bases between. CDR3 sequence: CASSRFSGSTDTQYF. DNA for the CDR3: TGTGCCAGCAGCCGATTTAGCGGAAGCACAGATACGCAGTATTTT.

This clone was seen more than once but under ten times. The chain is built from TRBV7-2 and TRBJ2-2, with 9 bases matching TRBD2. The length of the CDR3 is 16 residues. V gave up 4 bases and J gave up 1 base; unmatched junction bases: 4. The V gene's germline CDR1 is SGHTA and CDR2 FQGNSA. The CDR3 region has the DNA TGTGCCAGCAGCTCTAGCGGGATAAGGAACACCGGGGAGCTGTTTTTT. Translated: CASSSSGIRNTGELFF.

This clone was observed a few times. J is TRBJ1-1 and V is TRBV4-3, with D possibly TRBD1 on 5 matching bases. CDR1 and CDR2 from the germline V gene are LGHNA and YSLEER. The ends were cut back, 1 base at V and 4 bases at J, with 10 bases in the middle. This CDR3 has 14 residues. CDR3 residues: CASSQVGQGTEAFF. CDR3 DNA: TGCGCCAGCAGCCAAGTCGGTCAGGGCACTGAAGCTTTCTTT.

There are a few counts of this clone. The J gene is TRBJ1-5, the V gene TRBV29-1; TRBD1 aligns across 7 bases. V trimming: 6 bases; J trimming: 1 base; junction bases outside the gene matches: 9. CDR3 length equals 15 residues. Germline values: CDR1 SQVTM, CDR2 ANQGSEA. CDR3 protein: CSVSEAGGSNQPQHF. CDR3 nucleotide sequence: TGCAGCGTATCCGAGGCAGGGGGAAGCAATCAGCCCCAGCATTTT.

This clone was seen a handful of times. V and J are TRBV10-3 and TRBJ1-2; TRBD1 agrees at 10 bases. J was trimmed by 4 bases and V by 10 bases; bases with no gene match: 12. Germline CDR1 and CDR2: ENHRY and SYGVKD. This CDR3 comprises 15 residues. CDR3 sequence reads: CASVGQGVLPYGYTF. DNA of the CDR3: TGTGCCAGCGTCGGACAGGGGGTTCTTCCCTATGGCTACACCTTC.

This chain connects TRBV19 to TRBJ1-5; D might be TRBD1 (6 bases). This CDR3 has 16 residues. Looked up from germline, CDR1 is LNHDA and CDR2 is SQIVND (reference sequence). Trimming cost V 5 bases and J 2 bases, with 16 bases left between them. Here the CDR3 DNA reads TGTGCCAGTAGTCCATACACAGGGTTGGGCAATCAGCCCCAGCATTTT. Amino acid sequence: CASSPYTGLGNQPQHF. Using reference TRBV19 and TRBJ1-5 for the parts outside the CDR3, the full variable domain is DGGITQSPKYLFRKEGQNVTLSCEQNLNHDAMYWYRQDPGQGLRLIYYSQIVNDFQKGDIAEGYSVSREKKESFPLTVTSAQKNPTAFYLCASSPYTGLGNQPQHFGDGTRLSIL.

V usage is TRBV28 and J usage is TRBJ1-5, with TRBD1 matching over 7 bases. V dropped 3 bases and J dropped 1; count of bases not matched to a gene: 12. Germline CDR1 MDHEN, CDR2 SYDVKM. CDR3 size: 18 residues. The CDR3 bases are TGTGCCAGCAGTTTGCGGACAGGCAACCTATACAGCAATCAGCCCCAGCATTTT. Translation gives CASSLRTGNLYSNQPQHF. The full variable domain, in which reference TRBV28 and TRBJ1-5 provide the parts outside the CDR3, is DVKVTQSSRYLVKRTGEKVFLECVQDMDHENMFWYRQDPGLGLRLIYFSYDVKMKEKGDIPEGYSVSREKKERFSLILESASTNQTSMYLCASSLRTGNLYSNQPQHFGDGTRLSIL.

This clone has a handful of counts. The rearrangement links TRBV4-3 to TRBJ2-7, with 7 bases lining up with TRBD1. The CDR3 loop spans 14 amino acids. Germline CDR1 LGHNA, CDR2 YSLEER. V was pared by 1 base and J by 2 bases, with 2 bases of the junction left unmatched. The DNA for the CDR3 is TGCGCCAGCAGCCAAGGACAGGGAACCTACGAGCAGTACTTC. Its protein product is CASSQGQGTYEQYF.

This sequence joins TRBV28 and TRBJ2-7, with 7 positions matching TRBD2. Germline V lookup: CDR1 MDHEN, CDR2 SYDVKM. The CDR3 runs to 13 residues. V lost 6 bases to trimming and J lost 3 bases; unmatched junction nucleotides: 5. CDR3 coding DNA: TGTGCCAGCAGAGCGGGACCGCACTACGAGCAGTACTTC. It is translated as CASRAGPHYEQYF.

In this sample, this clone turned up a few times. The chain couples TRBV10-3 to TRBJ2-2; 7 nucleotides align to TRBD1. The length of the CDR3 is 15 residues. The germline V gene has CDR1 ENHRY and CDR2 SYGVKD. V lost 2 bases to trimming and J lost 6 bases; unmatched junction nucleotides: 6. The CDR3, as DNA: TGTGCCATCAGTGAGATCACCGGGACAGCCGGGGAGCTGTTTTTT. Amino acids: CAISEITGTAGELFF.

This clone showed up just a few times. The chain couples TRBV4-3 to TRBJ1-4; 7 bases line up with TRBD1. The V segment lost 0 bases and the J segment 7 bases; nucleotides outside the gene matches: 14. CDR1 is LGHNA and CDR2 is YSLEER in the germline V gene. This CDR3 spans 18 amino acids. The CDR3 DNA follows: TGCGCCAGCAGCCAAGATGGTGCCCCTGACAGGGTCTCTGAAAAACTGTTTTTT. Translated: CASSQDGAPDRVSEKLFF.

The chain couples TRBV6-5 to TRBJ1-2, with 7 nucleotides matching TRBD1. The germline V gene encodes CDR1 MNHEY and CDR2 SVGAGI. The trim removed 9 bases at V and 7 bases at J, leaving 8 bases unmatched. The length of the CDR3 is 12 residues. The DNA of the CDR3 is TGTGCCAGTCTCATGGCAGGGGGTGGCTACACCTTC. Translating it yields CASLMAGGGYTF.

This clone appeared a few times. The chain employs TRBV6-6 and TRBJ1-6; D is unresolved. CDR1 is MNHNY, CDR2 SVGAGI, per germline (reference sequence). CDR3 length: 16 residues. The V gene lost 6 bases and the J gene lost 0 bases, with 12 bases spanning the gap. This chain's CDR3 is CASSLPASSYNSPLHF. The CDR3 coding sequence is TGTGCCAGCAGCCTCCCAGCGAGCTCCTATAATTCACCCCTCCACTTT.

This chain uses TRBV10-3 with TRBJ2-1; tentatively, D is TRBD2 (7 bases). The CDR3 covers 16 residues. V lost 2 bases and J lost 4, with 15 bases in between. The germline gives CDR1 ENHRY, CDR2 SYGVKD. CDR3 protein: CAISEPPSGTYNEQFF. CDR3 bases: TGTGCCATCAGTGAGCCACCGAGCGGGACATACAATGAGCAGTTCTTC.

As concerns this clone: One end of the junction varies from germline; a read error may be responsible. The CDR3 coding sequence is TGTGCCTGCAGAAAACAGGGGGCGTCTGGCTACACCTTC. This translates into CACRKQGASGYTF. The V call is TRBV5-6, the J call TRBJ1-2, with 9 positions matching TRBD1. The CDR3 sequence is 13 residues long. Germline assignment: CDR1 SGHDT and CDR2 YYEEEE.

The chain joins TRBV28 to TRBJ1-1, with a possible D match to TRBD1 (6 bases). This CDR3 spans 14 amino acids. Trimming took 6 bases from V and 0 from J, leaving 11 bases between them. CDR1 and CDR2 (germline): MDHEN, SYDVKM. The CDR3 loop reads CASRQGGVNTEAFF. Written as DNA, the CDR3 is TGTGCCAGCAGGCAAGGGGGGGTGAACACTGAAGCTTTCTTT.

This clone was counted between two and nine times. The J gene is TRBJ2-7, the V gene TRBV5-5; 7 bases match TRBD1. This CDR3 region has 14 residues. Germline V CDR1 and CDR2: SGHKS, YYEKEE (reference sequence). J lost 3 bases, V lost 4 bases, and 7 bases had no gene match. CDR3 amino acids: CASSPGTASYEQYF. DNA for the CDR3: TGTGCCAGCAGCCCGGGGACAGCAAGCTACGAGCAGTACTTC.

The chain carries TRBV30 and TRBJ1-3, with D possibly TRBD1 on 6 matching bases. The CDR3 length is 15 residues. Trimming took off 0 bases at V and 8 bases at J, with 17 bases between the two ends. Germline lookup yields CDR1 GTSNPN and CDR2 SVGIG (reference sequence). The CDR3 coding sequence is TGTGCCTGGAGTGTCGGGACAATGAGACAAGACACCATATATTTT. It is translated as CAWSVGTMRQDTIYF.

The rearrangement links TRBV25-1 to TRBJ1-1; 8 bases align to TRBD1. V lost 5 bases, J lost 6 bases, and 14 bases stayed unmatched. This CDR3 contains 16 residues. Germline V gives CDR1 MGHDK, CDR2 SYGVNS. The CDR3 sequence is CASSYGQGGIKSEAFF. CDR3 bases: TGTGCCAGCAGTTACGGACAGGGCGGAATAAAATCTGAAGCTTTCTTT.